A selection of T cell receptor beta chains follows, all from one sample in a study of regulatory T cells in long-lasting Graves disease. TCRdb reprocessed the multiplex PCR reads via MiXCR and lists one record per CDR3 protein. The sample carries fewer than 650,000 distinct CDR3 sequences, about 16% recorded once. Another study also made use of these data, one on T cells in Graves' hyperthyroidism and ophthalmopathy.

This specimen consisted of peripheral blood mononuclear cells (PBMCs), obtained at new diagnosis, from a patient treated with antithyroid drugs. The receptors stem from a man younger than 35 with Graves disease. Each CDR3 is given with its conserved first and last residue. A D gene is named only where the DNA matches it firmly. Expanded clones are given a class, and other clones once, few, many or no size at all.

TRBV4-2,TRBJ2-1,TRBD2,-,CASSTGGGADNEQFF,TGTGCCAGCAGCACCGGGGGGGGGGCTGACAATGAGCAGTTCTTC
TRBV5-4,TRBJ1-2,-,once,CASSQWDGDYGYTF,TGTGCCAGCAGCCAATGGGACGGGGACTATGGCTACACCTTC
TRBV27,TRBJ2-3,-,many,CASSFSASGVHTTDTQYF,TGTGCCAGCAGTTTTAGCGCCTCGGGTGTGCACACCACAGATACGCAGTATTTT
TRBV5-1,TRBJ1-1,-,few,CASSLAKVGAGRKTEAFF,TGCGCCAGCAGCTTGGCCAAGGTAGGGGCCGGAAGGAAGACTGAAGCTTTCTTT
TRBV5-1,TRBJ1-1,-,many,CASSLAAGAVTEAFF,TGCGCCAGCAGCTTGGCCGCAGGGGCCGTCACTGAAGCTTTCTTT
TRBV7-9,TRBJ2-7,-,many,CASSPGRPSYEQYF,TGTGCCAGCAGCCCGGGGCGACCCTCCTACGAGCAGTACTTC
TRBV3-1,TRBJ2-7,TRBD2,-,CASSRGGLAREQYF,TGTGCCAGCAGCCGAGGGGGACTAGCTCGTGAGCAGTACTTC
TRBV5-1,TRBJ2-7,TRBD2,few,CASSFRVAGGSEQYF,TGCGCCAGCAGCTTCCGGGTAGCGGGAGGTAGCGAGCAGTACTTC
TRBV30,TRBJ2-3,TRBD2,-,CAWSDGGRRTDTQYF,TGTGCCTGGAGTGACGGCGGGAGGCGCACAGATACGCAGTATTTT
TRBV24-1,TRBJ1-5,TRBD1,-,CAASDSTGYNQPQHF,TGTGCCGCCAGTGATTCGACAGGGTACAATCAGCCCCAGCATTTT
TRBV6-1,TRBJ2-1,-,many,CASSRGTRLNNEQFF,TGTGCCAGCAGTCGTGGGACACGTCTTAACAATGAGCAGTTCTTC
TRBV28,TRBJ2-1,TRBD2,-,CASSLGPGLAGNEQFF,TGTGCCAGCAGCTTAGGCCCCGGACTAGCGGGAAATGAGCAGTTCTTC
TRBV9,TRBJ2-3,-,-,CASSETPGDLDTQYF,TGTGCCAGCAGCGAAACCCCGGGTGATTTAGATACGCAGTATTTT
TRBV3-1,TRBJ1-2,TRBD1,-,CASSQDGGQGYGYTF,TGTGCCAGCAGCCAAGATGGCGGACAGGGGTATGGCTACACCTTC
TRBV20-1,TRBJ1-5,-,few,CSAPNGARSLNQPQHF,TGCAGTGCCCCCAACGGTGCCCGTTCCCTGAATCAGCCCCAGCATTTT
TRBV20-1,TRBJ1-1,-,many,CSARAGHFILAFF,TGCAGTGCACGGGCAGGGCATTTTATTTTAGCTTTCTTT
TRBV30,TRBJ1-5,-,-,CAFSQGPNQPQHF,TGTGCCTTCAGTCAGGGTCCGAATCAGCCCCAGCATTTT
TRBV15,TRBJ2-7,TRBD2,-,CATSRELASGRSYEQYF,TGTGCCACCAGCAGAGAGTTGGCTAGCGGTCGATCCTACGAGCAGTACTTC
TRBV30,TRBJ2-7,-,-,CAWSHIEEQYF,TGTGCCTGGAGTCATATTGAAGAGCAGTACTTC
TRBV15,TRBJ2-2,-,few,CATSVLSTGELFF,TGTGCCACCAGTGTGTTGTCCACCGGGGAGCTGTTTTTT
TRBV29-1,TRBJ1-1,-,few,CSVNGGGGTEAFF,TGCAGCGTTAATGGGGGCGGGGGCACTGAAGCTTTCTTT
TRBV14,TRBJ2-2,-,-,CASSQDKAAPERNTGELFF,TGTGCCAGCAGCCAAGATAAGGCAGCCCCTGAGCGAAACACCGGGGAGCTGTTTTTT
TRBV7-8,TRBJ2-7,-,many,CASSLARWTPSTSYEQYF,TGTGCCAGCAGCTTAGCGCGGTGGACTCCGAGCACCTCCTACGAGCAGTACTTC
TRBV9,TRBJ1-1,-,many,CASSVEGGPAEAFF,TGTGCCAGCAGCGTAGAGGGGGGGCCCGCTGAAGCTTTCTTT
TRBV27,TRBJ2-7,TRBD1,-,CASSWGQGIDEQYF,TGTGCCAGCAGTTGGGGACAGGGAATCGACGAGCAGTACTTC
TRBV2,TRBJ2-1,-,-,CASSAGTGEVSGGNEQFF,TGTGCCAGCAGTGCTGGGACAGGGGAAGTGAGCGGGGGGAATGAGCAGTTCTTC
TRBV6-1,TRBJ1-1,-,-,CASSPYRTSETEAFF,TGTGCCAGCAGTCCCTATCGGACCTCCGAGACTGAAGCTTTCTTT
TRBV7-6,TRBJ1-6,-,many,CASSSGTPRTNSPLHF,TGTGCCAGCAGCTCCGGGACCCCCCGGACCAATTCACCCCTCCACTTT
TRBV20-1,TRBJ2-3,-,-,CSARPSPADTQYF,TGCAGTGCTAGACCTTCTCCTGCAGATACGCAGTATTTT
TRBV5-1,TRBJ2-7,-,many,CASSTGQPKGEQYF,TGCGCCAGCAGCACTGGACAGCCGAAGGGGGAGCAGTACTTC
TRBV28,TRBJ2-7,TRBD2,many,CASIFGGGSGRTHEQYF,TGTGCCAGCATCTTCGGGGGTGGTAGCGGGAGGACCCACGAGCAGTACTTC
TRBV20-1,TRBJ2-1,-,many,CSADDRDDEQFF,TGCAGTGCTGACGACCGGGACGATGAGCAGTTCTTC
TRBV25-1,TRBJ2-6,-,-,CASSARGPGANVLTF,TGTGCCAGCAGTGCCCGGGGGCCTGGGGCCAACGTCCTGACTTTC
TRBV7-3,TRBJ2-5,TRBD1,many,CASSLTGTGLGETQYF,TGTGCCAGCAGCTTAACTGGGACAGGGTTAGGAGAGACCCAGTACTTC
TRBV6-5,TRBJ2-2,-,many,CASSYGPLNTGELFF,TGTGCCAGCAGTTACGGCCCCTTGAACACCGGGGAGCTGTTTTTT
TRBV5-8,TRBJ1-1,-,-,CASTSDSMNTEAFF,TGTGCCAGCACCTCTGACAGCATGAACACTGAAGCTTTCTTT